A single sample gave rise to the 19 T cell receptor beta chains below, sequenced in a study of blood T cell repertoires in COVID-19 (dated by TCRdb to 2018 to 2020). Receptor amplification or capture employed the immunoSEQ multiplex PCR assay. Not all clones reach the TCRdb copy of this immuneACCESS table, which keeps in-frame sequences only. Checked studies attribute under half of the gap to unresolved V genes and leave the rest unexplained. The sample includes hundreds of thousands of clones, with just over 85% observed a single time. 1.4% of the sample rests with the top ten. The sequenced sample was peripheral blood. The source is a woman aged 25 to 39 with active or convalescent COVID-19.

The DNA for the CDR3 is TGTGCCAGCTCACCTCCAACCGCGGATACGCAGTATTTT. Translated, it gives CASSPPTADTQYF. This rearrangement joins TRBV18 to TRBJ2-3; D remains ambiguous. The length of the CDR3 is 13 residues. Germline V gene data show CDR1 as KGHSH and CDR2 as LQKENI. Trimming stripped 3 bases from V and 6 bases from J, with 10 bases between. The entire variable domain, with the rest obtained from reference TRBV18 and TRBJ2-3, is as follows: NAGVMQNPRHLVRRRGQEARLRCSPMKGHSHVYWYRQLPEEGLKFMVYLQKENIIDESGMPKERFSAEFPKEGPSILRIQQVVRGDSAAYFCASSPPTADTQYFGPGTRLTVL.

This rearrangement joins TRBV27 to TRBJ2-3; 7 nucleotides agree with TRBD1. The CDR3 loop spans 16 amino acids. Germline V CDR1 and CDR2: MNHEY, SMNVEV (reference sequence). Trimming removed 5 bases from V and 2 bases from J; junction bases left unmatched: 10. The DNA for the CDR3 is TGTGCCAGCAGTCCCCGGCGACAGGGTTACACAGATACGCAGTATTTT. It specifies CASSPRRQGYTDTQYF.

This clone came up once. The chain employs TRBV6-4 and TRBJ1-1, with 8 bases aligning to TRBD1. Per germline, CDR1 MRHNA and CDR2 SNTAGT. This CDR3 is built from 15 residues. The V and J ends lost 9 bases and 0 bases, in that order; junction bases with no gene match: 9. The CDR3 bases are TGTGCCAGTAGAGGACAGGGCGGCATGAACACTGAAGCTTTCTTT. Amino acid sequence: CASRGQGGMNTEAFF.

The chain employs TRBV19 and TRBJ2-1; D is possibly TRBD2 (6 bases). The CDR3 runs to 14 residues. The germline gives CDR1 LNHDA, CDR2 SQIVND (reference sequence). V lost 0 bases and J 8 bases, leaving 11 bases between the germline ends. CDR3 loop: CASSIDFVADEQFF. DNA for the CDR3: TGTGCCAGTAGTATAGATTTTGTAGCGGATGAGCAGTTCTTC. The entire variable domain, with the rest obtained from reference TRBV19 and TRBJ2-1, is as follows: DGGITQSPKYLFRKEGQNVTLSCEQNLNHDAMYWYRQDPGQGLRLIYYSQIVNDFQKGDIAEGYSVSREKKESFPLTVTSAQKNPTAFYLCASSIDFVADEQFFGPGTRLTVL.

The chain recombines TRBV4-1 with TRBJ1-3, with a weak D call TRBD1 (6 bases). The CDR3 is 18 residues long. V was pared by 8 bases and J by 0 bases, with 23 bases between. Germline CDR1 and CDR2: MGHRA and YSYEKL. The CDR3 sequence is CASSAGGHTGPSGNTIYF. The CDR3 nucleotides read TGCGCCAGCTCGGCGGGGGGGCACACCGGGCCCTCTGGAAACACCATATATTTT.

The chain has TRBV7-9 and TRBJ1-4; possible D gene TRBD1, 5 bases. The germline CDR1 and CDR2 sequences are SEHNR and FQNEAQ (reference sequence). The CDR3 consists of 12 residues. V was clipped by 5 bases and J by 7 bases, with 8 bases between them. CDR3 in amino acids: CASSQGGEKLFF. Here the CDR3 DNA reads TGTGCCAGCAGCCAGGGAGGTGAAAAACTGTTTTTT.

The rearrangement uses TRBV18 and TRBJ2-7; D is possibly TRBD1 (5 bases). V shed 1 base and J shed 5 bases, with 12 bases lying between them. Germline loops: CDR1 KGHSH, CDR2 LQKENI. The length of the CDR3 is 14 residues. The CDR3 protein is CASSPRLQGNEQYF. The CDR3 DNA reads TGTGCCAGCTCACCACGGCTCCAGGGCAACGAGCAGTACTTC.

The chain has TRBV3-1 (or the pseudogene TRBV3-2) and TRBJ1-3; TRBD1 matches 8 bases. The CDR3 is 17 amino acids. Germline CDR1 is LGHDT and CDR2 is YNNKEL (reference sequence). The ends lost 5 bases at V and 2 bases at J; junction bases unmatched: 11. CDR3 coding DNA: TGTGCCAGCAGCACTCAGGACAGGGCCGGGCCTGGAAACACCATATATTTT. This translates into CASSTQDRAGPGNTIYF.

The chain is built from TRBV6-5 and TRBJ2-1, with 8 bases that match TRBD2. The CDR3 totals 14 residues. CDR1 MNHEY and CDR2 SVGAGI come from the germline V gene. V shed 5 bases and J 7 bases; nucleotides not matched to a gene: 7. CDR3 coding DNA: TGTGCCAGCAGTACGGGACTAGAGATGAATGAGCAGTTCTTC. Amino acids: CASSTGLEMNEQFF.

The chain joins TRBV2 to TRBJ1-2; D unclear. The germline V and J ends were trimmed by 1 base and 7 bases, with 7 bases remaining between them. Germline CDR1 is SNHLY and CDR2 is FYNNEI. This CDR3 is built from 12 residues. CDR3 amino acids: CASSEGRGGYTF. CDR3 nucleotide sequence: TGTGCCAGCAGTGAAGGGCGGGGTGGCTACACCTTC. Using reference TRBV2 and TRBJ1-2 for the parts outside the CDR3, the full variable domain is EPEVTQTPSHQVTQMGQEVILRCVPISNHLYFYWYRQILGQKVEFLVSFYNNEISEKSEIFDDQFSVERPDGSNFTLKIRSTKLEDSAMYFCASSEGRGGYTFGSGTRLTVV.

This chain connects TRBV5-6 to TRBJ1-5, with unresolved D. The CDR3 runs 13 residues. V lost 2 bases and J 0 bases, leaving 3 bases between the germline ends. Germline lookup yields CDR1 SGHDT and CDR2 YYEEEE. As DNA, the CDR3 is TGTGCCAGCAGCTTCAATAGCAATCAGCCCCAGCATTTT. As protein: CASSFNSNQPQHF.

This rearrangement joins TRBV7-9 to TRBJ1-1, with D possibly matching TRBD1 (6 bases). The CDR3 contains 18 residues. Trimming took 1 base from V and 0 from J, leaving 18 bases between them. Per the germline V gene, CDR1 is SEHNR and CDR2 is FQNEAQ (reference sequence). CDR3 DNA sequence: TGTGCCAGCAGCTTAGACCACGGGACATGGGGGATGAACACTGAAGCTTTCTTT. Amino acid sequence: CASSLDHGTWGMNTEAFF.

V and J are TRBV7-2 and TRBJ2-3, with D unresolved. CDR1 SGHTA and CDR2 FQGNSA come from the germline V gene. V gave up 1 base and J gave up 6 bases, with 8 bases separating them. CDR3 length: 13 amino acids. The CDR3 coding sequence is TGTGCCAGCAGCTTAGGGGTGGGCGATACGCAGTATTTT. This gives the protein CASSLGVGDTQYF.

This clone has just one count. V and J are TRBV6-2 or TRBV6-3 and TRBJ1-2, with TRBD1 identical over 10 bases. The V gene's germline CDR1 is MNHEY and CDR2 SVGEGT. J lost 4 bases, V lost 5 bases, and 10 bases had no gene match. This CDR3 spans 16 amino acids. CDR3 in DNA: TGTGCCAGCAGTACCCTCGGGACAGGGGTCCTCTATGGCTACACCTTC. This sequence encodes CASSTLGTGVLYGYTF.

This clone was recorded a few times. The CDR3 region is CASSLDPSGFSSYNEQFF. CDR3 DNA sequence: TGTGCCAGCAGCTTAGATCCTAGCGGCTTTAGCTCCTACAATGAGCAGTTCTTC. The chain couples TRBV7-9 to TRBJ2-1; TRBD2 aligns across 7 bases. V was pared by 1 base and J by 0 bases, with 9 bases of the junction left unmatched. This CDR3 is 18 amino acids long. Germline lookup yields CDR1 SEHNR and CDR2 FQNEAQ (reference sequence).

The chain has TRBV7-2 and TRBJ1-4, with TRBD1 matching over 7 bases. The J segment lost 0 bases and the V segment lost 2 bases, leaving 6 bases of the junction unmatched. The CDR3 sequence is 17 residues long. Looked up from germline, CDR1 is SGHTA and CDR2 is FQGNSA. In DNA, the CDR3 is TGTGCCAGCAGCTTATTGTGGGACAGATCAACTAATGAAAAACTGTTTTTT. Residues: CASSLLWDRSTNEKLFF.

This clone was detected only a few times. The chain is built from TRBV4-1 and TRBJ2-3; 10 bases align to TRBD2. The CDR3 contains 17 residues. Trimming took 2 bases from V and 3 from J; bases not matched to a gene: 8. Germline V gene data show CDR1 as MGHRA and CDR2 as YSYEKL. The CDR3 loop reads CASSQPLVAGGTDTQYF. CDR3 sequence (DNA): TGCGCCAGCAGCCAACCCCTGGTAGCGGGGGGTACAGATACGCAGTATTTT.

The chain recombines TRBV5-5 with TRBJ1-2, with no clear D. With 4 bases removed from V and 0 bases from J, the gap between germline ends came to 13 bases. Germline CDR1 and CDR2: SGHKS and YYEKEE (reference sequence). The CDR3 is 15 residues long. The DNA of the CDR3 is TGTGCCAGCAGCCCCCGGGGAGGTTCTAACTATGGCTACACCTTC. It encodes CASSPRGGSNYGYTF.

The CDR3 DNA is TGTGCCAGCCTGCTAGCGGGAGTCCCAGAGACCCAGTACTTC. Translation: CASLLAGVPETQYF. The chain uses TRBV13 and TRBJ2-5; TRBD2 matches 10 bases. CDR3 length: 14 amino acids. Germline V CDR1 and CDR2: PRHDT, FYEKMQ (reference sequence). With V trimmed by 8 bases and J by 4 bases, 7 bases remained unmatched.